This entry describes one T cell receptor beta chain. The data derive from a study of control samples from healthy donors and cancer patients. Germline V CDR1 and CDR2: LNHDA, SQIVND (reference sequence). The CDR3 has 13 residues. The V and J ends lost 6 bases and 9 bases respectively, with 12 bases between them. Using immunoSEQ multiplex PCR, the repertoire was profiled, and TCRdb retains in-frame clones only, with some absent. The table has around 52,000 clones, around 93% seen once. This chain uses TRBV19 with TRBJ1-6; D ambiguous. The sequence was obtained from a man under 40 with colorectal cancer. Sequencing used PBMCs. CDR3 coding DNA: TGTGCCAGTAGGGAAAAGAACAGTTCACCCCTCCACTTT. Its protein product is CASREKNSSPLHF.